The 25 T cell receptor beta chains presented below share a single source sample, sequenced in a study of early T cells in non-severe SARS-CoV-2 infection (dated by TCRdb to 2020 to 2022). Libraries came from 5' RACE. The reads were generated on a NextSeq 500. The public reads were reprocessed in TCRdb via fastp at Q25 and MiXCR, keeping in-frame beta chains. Under each unique CDR3 protein, matching rows form one entry showing the most common genes and DNA. This sample comprises under 85,000 distinct CDR3 sequences, roughly 13% of them detected only once. Clones ranked in the top ten supply around 1.1% of the sample. Material for sequencing was whole blood. These receptors were collected from an adult who was a healthcare worker with PCR-confirmed SARS-CoV-2 infection or an uninfected control (not recorded which).

The chain has TRBV28 and TRBJ2-3, with D possibly matching TRBD2 (6 bases). The CDR3 is 17 amino acids. V gave up 4 bases and J gave up 7 bases, with 24 bases separating them. Germline V gene lookup returns CDR1 MDHEN and CDR2 SYDVKM. CDR3 DNA sequence: TGTGCCAGCAGTTCCCCGGGGGAAGGGCGCCTAAGAAATACGCAGTATTTT. Its translation: CASSSPGEGRLRNTQYF.

V is TRBV7-8 and J is TRBJ1-1, with D maybe TRBD1 (5 bases). The CDR3 sequence is 16 residues long. Germline loops: CDR1 SGHVS, CDR2 FQNEAQ. Trimming removed 1 base at V and 0 bases at J, with 12 bases between. The CDR3 spells CASSLVGGHMNTEAFF. The CDR3 coding sequence is TGTGCCAGCAGCTTAGTGGGCGGACACATGAACACTGAAGCTTTCTTT.

The chain couples TRBV10-1 to TRBJ2-5; D not resolved. This CDR3 has 11 amino acids. Trimming took off 4 bases at V and 5 bases at J, with 5 bases between the two ends. Germline CDR1 and CDR2: WNHNN and SYGVQD (reference sequence). The CDR3 loop reads CASSGRETQYF. The CDR3 DNA is TGCGCCAGCAGTGGGCGGGAGACCCAGTACTTC.

V and J are TRBV27 and TRBJ2-2, with TRBD2 as a possible D gene (6 bases). The V and J ends lost 7 bases and 0 bases respectively, with 15 bases between them. Germline V gives CDR1 MNHEY, CDR2 SMNVEV (reference sequence). The CDR3 consists of 16 residues. The CDR3 DNA is TGTGCCAGCACACCACTAGCTGTGACGAACACCGGGGAGCTGTTTTTT. It specifies CASTPLAVTNTGELFF.

In this sample, this clonotype turned up a few times. The DNA for the CDR3 is TGTGCCAGCAGCCATAGAACGAAGAACTATGGCTACACCTTC. As protein: CASSHRTKNYGYTF. The gene calls are TRBV3-1 and TRBJ1-2; the D is unclear. V was trimmed by 3 bases and J by 2 bases, leaving 10 bases between them. The V gene's germline CDR1 is LGHDT and CDR2 YNNKEL (reference sequence). This CDR3 contains 14 residues.

This clonotype was picked up many times. This chain links TRBV20-1 with TRBJ2-1; 10 bases match TRBD2. CDR1 is DFQATT and CDR2 is SNEGSKA in the germline V gene (reference sequence). The trim removed 5 bases at V and 6 bases at J, leaving 16 bases unmatched. The CDR3 runs 17 residues. This chain's CDR3 is CSAARGGLAGVINEQFF. The CDR3 bases are TGCAGTGCTGCCCGAGGGGGGCTAGCGGGGGTCATCAATGAGCAGTTCTTC.

This chain connects TRBV6-1 to TRBJ2-5, with TRBD1 as a possible D gene (6 bases). Trimming stripped 4 bases from V and 4 bases from J, with 10 bases between. The CDR3 runs to 13 residues. From germline, CDR1 is MNHNS and CDR2 SASEGT. CDR3 protein: CASSGLGAETQYF. The CDR3 region has the DNA TGTGCCAGCAGTGGACTGGGGGCAGAGACCCAGTACTTC.

This clonotype was seen a few times. The chain recombines TRBV2 with TRBJ2-2, with D maybe TRBD1 (6 bases). Germline V CDR1 and CDR2: SNHLY, FYNNEI. The CDR3 runs to 15 residues. Trimming stripped 2 bases from V and 5 bases from J, with 12 bases between. In nucleotides, the CDR3 is TGTGCCAGCAGTGAAAGACAGGTTTGGACCGGGGAGCTGTTTTTT. This translates into CASSERQVWTGELFF.

In its sample, this clonotype was seen many times. The chain combines TRBV7-8 with TRBJ2-4, with unresolved D. CDR1 and CDR2 (germline): SGHVS, FQNEAQ. The V end lost 4 bases, the J end lost 12 bases, and 16 bases lay between the germline ends. This CDR3 region has 13 residues. In nucleotides, the CDR3 is TGTGCCAGCAGCTCCACGCCCGACTTGACTCAGTACTTC. This gives the protein CASSSTPDLTQYF.

This clonotype was counted at least ten times. V is TRBV2 and J is TRBJ2-7; tentatively, D is TRBD1 (5 bases). This CDR3 has 12 amino acids. Germline assignment: CDR1 SNHLY and CDR2 FYNNEI. Trimming took off 2 bases at V and 3 bases at J, with 5 bases between the two ends. CDR3 DNA sequence: TGTGCCAGCAGTGAAAGGGGCTACGAGCAGTACTTC. Residues: CASSERGYEQYF.

The chain recombines TRBV28 with TRBJ2-7; D is unclear. Trimming removed 4 bases at V and 2 bases at J, with 6 bases between. The CDR3 is made up of 12 amino acids. CDR1 MDHEN and CDR2 SYDVKM come from the germline V gene. As DNA, the CDR3 is TGTGCCAGCAGTTCGATAACCTACGAGCAGTACTTC. Translation gives CASSSITYEQYF.

CDR3 DNA sequence: TGCAGTGCTAGAGTCCTCTATCCTAGCACAGATACGCAGTATTTT. Protein sequence: CSARVLYPSTDTQYF. This chain connects TRBV20-1 to TRBJ2-3; D unclear. V was shortened by 1 base and J by 0 bases, with 11 bases between the two germline ends. From germline, CDR1 is DFQATT and CDR2 SNEGSKA (reference sequence). The CDR3 runs to 15 residues.

This clonotype was seen a few times. This chain joins TRBV27 and TRBJ1-5; 9 bases are shared with TRBD1. J gave up 1 base and V 5 bases, and 12 bases lay outside the gene matches. Germline CDR1 and CDR2: MNHEY and SMNVEV (reference sequence). The CDR3 loop spans 18 amino acids. The CDR3 region is CASSPLWDRVSSNQPQHF. The CDR3 DNA reads TGTGCCAGCAGTCCCCTTTGGGACAGGGTATCGAGCAATCAGCCCCAGCATTTT.

The rearrangement joins TRBV6-6 to TRBJ2-7; 7 nucleotides align to TRBD1. Germline CDR1 and CDR2: MNHNY and SVGAGI (reference sequence). There are 14 residues in the CDR3. Losses at the gene ends were 7 bases for V and 6 bases for J; bases not matched to a gene: 12. The CDR3, as DNA: TGTGCCAGCACCAATACAGGGGCCCGGAGCGAGCAGTACTTC. Its translation: CASTNTGARSEQYF.

A few counts support this clonotype. V usage is TRBV29-1 and J usage is TRBJ2-1; no clear D gene. This CDR3 has 11 amino acids. CDR1 and CDR2 from the germline V gene are SQVTM and ANQGSEA. Deletions cut 6 bases from V and 5 bases from J, with 8 bases between. The CDR3 loop is CSVTRNNEQFF. The CDR3 region has the DNA TGCAGCGTAACCAGAAACAATGAGCAGTTCTTC.

Points on this clonotype: The germline gene is not matched at one end of the junction; a read error may be the cause. The chain couples TRBV28 to TRBJ1-3; weak D call: TRBD1 (6 bases). CDR3 length: 15 residues. Per the germline V gene, CDR1 is MDHEN and CDR2 is SYDVKM. As DNA, the CDR3 is TGTGCCAGCAGTTCCGGACAGAATCGAGGAAACACCACATATTTT. Protein sequence: CASSSGQNRGNTTYF.

This clonotype was counted a few times. The V gene is TRBV28, the J gene TRBJ2-7, with 10 bases fitting TRBD1. The CDR3 extends over 14 amino acids. The V and J ends lost 8 bases and 4 bases, in that order; junction bases with no gene match: 8. Germline assignment: CDR1 MDHEN and CDR2 SYDVKM. The CDR3 is CASLTGGNPYEQYF. CDR3 DNA: TGTGCCAGCCTGACAGGGGGCAACCCTTACGAGCAGTACTTC.

The table lists this clonotype with many counts. The V and J genes are TRBV20-1 and TRBJ2-1; 10 bases line up with TRBD2. The germline CDR1 and CDR2 sequences are DFQATT and SNEGSKA (reference sequence). This CDR3 comprises 15 residues. Unmatched junction bases numbered 11, after V lost 6 bases and J lost 6 bases. The CDR3 spells CSARAVAGGFNEQFF. In DNA, the CDR3 is TGCAGTGCCCGGGCCGTAGCGGGAGGCTTCAATGAGCAGTTCTTC.

This clonotype showed up many times. This sequence joins TRBV5-1 and TRBJ2-3; a weak D match, TRBD2 (6 bases). In germline, CDR1 is SGHRS, CDR2 YFSETQ. The V end was cut by 0 bases, the J end by 2 bases, with 10 bases between. This CDR3 region has 15 residues. The CDR3, as DNA: TGCGCCAGCAGCTTGGTAGCGGTTGACACAGATACGCAGTATTTT. Translating gives CASSLVAVDTDTQYF.

This clonotype was observed many times. This chain joins TRBV2 and TRBJ2-2, with 9 bases lining up with TRBD2. The CDR3 is 14 residues long. J lost 5 bases, V lost 7 bases, and 5 bases had no gene match. CDR1 and CDR2 (germline): SNHLY, FYNNEI. CDR3 amino acids: CASNGLALTGELFF. The CDR3 DNA reads as TGTGCCAGCAATGGACTAGCGCTTACCGGGGAGCTGTTTTTT. The full variable domain, rest sourced from reference TRBV2 and TRBJ2-2, is EPEVTQTPSHQVTQMGQEVILRCVPISNHLYFYWYRQILGQKVEFLVSFYNNEISEKSEIFDDQFSVERPDGSNFTLKIRSTKLEDSAMYFCASNGLALTGELFFGEGSRLTVL.

In its sample, this clonotype was seen a few times. The chain recombines TRBV28 with TRBJ2-3, with D perhaps matching TRBD2 (5 bases). The CDR3 covers 15 residues. Trimming pared 4 bases from V and 1 base from J, leaving 12 bases between. Germline CDR1 reads MDHEN; CDR2 reads SYDVKM. CDR3 residues: CASSSRGLGTDTQYF. The CDR3 nucleotides are TGTGCCAGCAGTTCCCGGGGTTTGGGCACAGATACGCAGTATTTT.

This clonotype was picked up a small number of times. The chain's CDR3 is CASSLTRRGEKLFF. CDR3 in DNA: TGTGCCAGCAGTTTAACGAGGAGGGGTGAAAAACTGTTTTTT. The chain links TRBV27 to TRBJ1-4; D is perhaps TRBD1 (5 bases). In germline, CDR1 is MNHEY, CDR2 SMNVEV (reference sequence). Between the trimmed V and J ends, which lost 2 bases and 7 bases, there was a span of 11 bases. The CDR3 covers 14 residues.

This clonotype was detected ten times or more. The chain combines TRBV20-1 with TRBJ2-3, with D possibly matching TRBD2 (6 bases). The CDR3 totals 15 residues. Germline V gene sequence: CDR1 DFQATT, CDR2 SNEGSKA (reference sequence). Trimming pared 0 bases from V and 3 bases from J, leaving 13 bases between. The CDR3 here is CSARDGGIGTDTQYF. CDR3 coding DNA: TGCAGTGCTAGAGATGGGGGGATAGGAACAGATACGCAGTATTTT.

In this sample, this clonotype turned up many times. The chain employs TRBV28 and TRBJ1-1; no clear D. Germline CDR1 is MDHEN and CDR2 is SYDVKM. Trimming stripped 3 bases from V and 0 bases from J, with 8 bases between. CDR3 size: 14 residues. CDR3 in amino acids: CASSLVALNTEAFF. CDR3 DNA sequence: TGTGCCAGCAGTTTGGTAGCCCTGAACACTGAAGCTTTCTTT.

This clonotype was observed at least ten times. The J gene is TRBJ2-5, the V gene TRBV11-2; 9 nucleotides line up with TRBD1. J lost 4 bases, V lost 1 base, and 4 bases had no gene match. Germline V gene data show CDR1 as SGHAT and CDR2 as FQNNGV. This CDR3 has 15 residues. In DNA, the CDR3 is TGTGCCAGCAGCTTAGGGGACAGGGACGGAGAGACCCAGTACTTC. Protein: CASSLGDRDGETQYF.